This TCR beta chain is from a study of blood T cell repertoires in COVID-19. Across the study: There were acute and convalescent COVID-19 samples, and they came from the United States, Italy and Spain. Sample material is recorded as cDNA or gDNA derived from T cells, B-cell-depleted T cells, or PBMCs.

The CDR3 is made up of 15 amino acids. Germline-derived CDR1 and CDR2 are SGHNT and YYREEE (reference sequence). Between the trimmed V and J ends, which lost 4 bases and 4 bases, there was a span of 17 bases. The table came from immunoSEQ multiplex PCR; TCRdb's copy has only in-frame clones and leaves some out. The sample shows around 80,000 clones, around nine tenths of them seen only once. The table lists this clone with a count of one. The source of this sequence is a woman aged 80 or older with acute or convalescent COVID-19. Sequencing was carried out using peripheral blood. The V gene is TRBV5-4, the J gene TRBJ2-5; D perhaps matches TRBD1 (5 bases). Here the CDR3 DNA reads TGTGCCAGCAGCCTCACTCAGGGTATGATAGAGACCCAGTACTTC. This gives the protein CASSLTQGMIETQYF. Variable domain in full (rest from reference TRBV5-4 and TRBJ2-5): ETGVTQSPTHLIKTRGQQVTLRCSSQSGHNTVSWYQQALGQGPQFIFQYYREEENGRGNFPPRFSGLQFPNYSSELNVNALELDDSALYLCASSLTQGMIETQYFGPGTRLLVL.